The source of this TCR beta chain is a study of blood T cell repertoires in COVID-19. Study-wide background: Samples of COVID-19 (acute and convalescent) were obtained from the United States, Italy and Spain. Sources were T cells, B-cell-depleted T cells, or PBMCs; the material itself was cDNA or gDNA.

As handled by the study authors: Quantification of nucleated cells was approximated via reference gene primer amplification. Sequencing used immunoSEQ multiplex PCR; TCRdb keeps in-frame clones, though not all of them. The DNA was the basis for D and trimming; V, J and clone size are from that table. The sample comprises more than 250,000 clones, about nine tenths of which are singletons, and 1% rests with the top ten. This CDR3 comprises 16 residues. The chain links TRBV1 to TRBJ2-7; the table's D call TRBD2 went unverified against the DNA. TRBV1 is a pseudogene locus. Sequencing used peripheral blood. The clonotype comes from a man in his forties or fifties with active or convalescent COVID-19. This chain's CDR3 is CTSSPKGRAERNEQYF. The CDR3 coding sequence is TGCACCAGCAGCCCGAAAGGGAGGGCAGAAAGGAACGAGCAGTACTTC.